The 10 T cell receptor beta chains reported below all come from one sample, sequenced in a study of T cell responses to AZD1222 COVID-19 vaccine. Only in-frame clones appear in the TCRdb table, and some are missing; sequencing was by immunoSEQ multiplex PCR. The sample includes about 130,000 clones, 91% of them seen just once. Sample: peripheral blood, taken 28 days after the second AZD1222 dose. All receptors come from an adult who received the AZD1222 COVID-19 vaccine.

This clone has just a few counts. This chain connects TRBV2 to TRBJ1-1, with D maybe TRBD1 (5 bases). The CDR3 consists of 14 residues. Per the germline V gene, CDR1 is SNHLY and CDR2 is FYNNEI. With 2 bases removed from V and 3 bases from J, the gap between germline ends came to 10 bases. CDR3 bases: TGTGCCAGCAGTGAACAGGGTGGGGACACTGAAGCTTTCTTT. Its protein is CASSEQGGDTEAFF.

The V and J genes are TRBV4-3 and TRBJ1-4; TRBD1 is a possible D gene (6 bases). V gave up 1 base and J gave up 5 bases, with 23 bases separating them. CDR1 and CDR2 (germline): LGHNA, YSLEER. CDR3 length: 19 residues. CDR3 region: CASSQGGQSVSRSNEKLFF. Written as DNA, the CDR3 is TGCGCCAGCAGCCAAGGAGGACAGAGTGTTTCCCGCTCAAATGAAAAACTGTTTTTT.

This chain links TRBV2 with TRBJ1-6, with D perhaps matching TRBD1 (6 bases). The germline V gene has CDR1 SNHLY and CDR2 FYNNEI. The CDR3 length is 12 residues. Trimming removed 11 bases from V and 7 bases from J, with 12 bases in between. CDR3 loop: CAGRRGNSPLHF. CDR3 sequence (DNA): TGTGCCGGCCGCAGGGGAAATTCACCCCTCCACTTT. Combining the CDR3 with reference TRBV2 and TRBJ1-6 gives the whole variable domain EPEVTQTPSHQVTQMGQEVILRCVPISNHLYFYWYRQILGQKVEFLVSFYNNEISEKSEIFDDQFSVERPDGSNFTLKIRSTKLEDSAMYFCAGRRGNSPLHFGNGTRLTVT.

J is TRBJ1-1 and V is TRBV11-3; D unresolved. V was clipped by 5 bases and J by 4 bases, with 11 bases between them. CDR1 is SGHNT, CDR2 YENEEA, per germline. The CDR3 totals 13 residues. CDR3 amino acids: CASSPTLATEAFF. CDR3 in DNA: TGTGCCAGCAGCCCCACTCTAGCCACTGAAGCTTTCTTT.

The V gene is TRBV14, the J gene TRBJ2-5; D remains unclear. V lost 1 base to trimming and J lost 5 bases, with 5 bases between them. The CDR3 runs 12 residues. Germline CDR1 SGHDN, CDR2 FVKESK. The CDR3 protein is CASSQGAETQYF. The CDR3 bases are TGTGCCAGCAGCCAAGGTGCTGAGACCCAGTACTTC.

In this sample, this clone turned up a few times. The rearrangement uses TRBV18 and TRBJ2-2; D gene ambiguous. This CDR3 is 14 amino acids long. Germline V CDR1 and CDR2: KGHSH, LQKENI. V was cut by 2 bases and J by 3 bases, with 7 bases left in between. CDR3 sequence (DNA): TGTGCCAGCTCACCAGAGGTCGACACCGGGGAGCTGTTTTTT. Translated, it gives CASSPEVDTGELFF.

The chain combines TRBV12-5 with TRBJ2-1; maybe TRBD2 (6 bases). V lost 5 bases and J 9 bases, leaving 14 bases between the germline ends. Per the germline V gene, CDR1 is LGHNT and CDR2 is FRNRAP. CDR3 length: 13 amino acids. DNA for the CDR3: TGTGCTAGTGGTGAAGGACTACGGAGTGAGCAGTTCTTC. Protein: CASGEGLRSEQFF.

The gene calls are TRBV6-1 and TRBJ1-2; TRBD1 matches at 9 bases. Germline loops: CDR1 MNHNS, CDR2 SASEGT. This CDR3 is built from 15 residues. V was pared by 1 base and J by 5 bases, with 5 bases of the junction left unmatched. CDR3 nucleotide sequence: TGTGCCAGCAGTGAAGGACAGGGGGTACAGTATGGCTACACCTTC. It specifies CASSEGQGVQYGYTF.

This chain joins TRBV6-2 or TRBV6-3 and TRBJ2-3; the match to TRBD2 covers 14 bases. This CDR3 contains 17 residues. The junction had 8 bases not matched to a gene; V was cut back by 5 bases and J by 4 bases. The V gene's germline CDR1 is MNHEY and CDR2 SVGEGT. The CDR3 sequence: CASSTLGLAGGADTQYF. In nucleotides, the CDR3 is TGTGCCAGCAGTACACTTGGACTAGCGGGAGGAGCAGATACGCAGTATTTT.

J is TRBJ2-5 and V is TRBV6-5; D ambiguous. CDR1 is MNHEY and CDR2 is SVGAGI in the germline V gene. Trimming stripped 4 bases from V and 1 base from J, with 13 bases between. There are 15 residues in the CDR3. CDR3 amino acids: CASSFFADSQETQYF. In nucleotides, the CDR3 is TGTGCCAGCAGTTTTTTTGCCGACTCCCAAGAGACCCAGTACTTC.